This TCR beta chain was retrieved from a study of early T cells in non-severe SARS-CoV-2 infection. Points from the study as a whole: CD4 and private specificities were missed by VDJdb matching, which favored anti-spike CD8 responses.

The library protocol tagged individual cDNA molecules with unique molecular identifiers. TCRdb re-called the 5' RACE reads through MiXCR, storing one row per CDR3 protein. Of around 30,000 distinct CDR3 sequences listed, roughly 6% are singletons. Germline V gene lookup returns CDR1 SQVTM and CDR2 ANQGSEA. This CDR3 region has 12 residues. V gave up 6 bases and J gave up 5 bases; unmatched junction bases: 2. This clonotype has at least ten counts. The antigen is unknown. This TCR came from an adult who was a healthcare worker with PCR-confirmed SARS-CoV-2 infection or an uninfected control (not recorded which). The chain uses TRBV29-1 and TRBJ1-5; 9 bases are shared with TRBD1. The sample consisted of whole blood. As DNA, the CDR3 is TGCAGCGTGGGACAGGGCGATCAGCCCCAGCATTTT. This gives the protein CSVGQGDQPQHF.